This T cell receptor beta chain was recovered during a study of identical twins. V dropped 7 bases and J dropped 6 bases, with 13 bases sitting between them. The CDR3 runs 12 residues. Looked up from germline, CDR1 is SQVTM and CDR2 is ANQGSEA. This clonotype was detected ten times or more. Carrying unique molecular identifiers, the cDNA also gained a universal primer site through template switching. TCRdb re-analysed the 5' RACE reads in MiXCR, keeping a single row per CDR3 protein. The sample carries some 1,700,000 distinct CDR3 sequences, under 35% recorded once. Sequencing used cord blood. This TCR derives from a newborn girl in good health. V is TRBV29-1 and J is TRBJ2-1; perhaps TRBD1 as D (5 bases). For the CDR3, the DNA is TGCAGCGCCGACAGACATACCAATGAGCAGTTCTTC. Translated, it gives CSADRHTNEQFF.